The 18 T cell receptor beta chains below come from one sample, sequenced in a study of T cells in Graves' hyperthyroidism and ophthalmopathy. The CDR3 regions of TCR beta were amplified from RNA transcripts. During a first-round RT-PCR of the TCR CDR3, the HTBI primer set was used. TCRdb used MiXCR to reprocess the multiplex PCR reads, holding one entry per CDR3 protein. The sample carries approximately 95,000 distinct CDR3 sequences, roughly 40% recorded once. The specimen was peripheral blood or thyroid tissue (not recorded which). These TCRs come from a woman between 25 and 40 years old with Graves' hyperthyroidism.

The chain uses TRBV19 and TRBJ1-5; no definite D call. The CDR3 runs 15 residues. In germline, CDR1 is LNHDA, CDR2 SQIVND (reference sequence). V lost 5 bases and J lost 5, with 16 bases in between. The CDR3 protein is CASSLTTGSYQPQHF. CDR3 sequence (DNA): TGTGCCAGTAGTCTTACGACTGGTTCCTATCAGCCCCAGCATTTT.

The chain recombines TRBV20-1 with TRBJ2-5; TRBD1 agrees at 7 bases. CDR3 length: 13 residues. The J segment lost 4 bases and the V segment lost 5 bases, leaving 7 bases of the junction unmatched. CDR1 is DFQATT, CDR2 SNEGSKA, per germline (reference sequence). As DNA, the CDR3 is TGCAGTGCTCCGCGTAGGGGGCCAGAGACCCAGTACTTC. This gives the protein CSAPRRGPETQYF.

The V gene is TRBV5-4, the J gene TRBJ1-2; D is unclear. Germline V gene data show CDR1 as SGHNT and CDR2 as YYREEE (reference sequence). The V end was cut by 3 bases, the J end by 4 bases, with 16 bases between. CDR3 size: 15 residues. The CDR3 loop reads CASSSPSDGGYGYTF. CDR3 nucleotide sequence: TGTGCCAGCAGCTCCCCGTCCGACGGTGGCTATGGCTACACCTTC.

This clonotype came up many times. The chain employs TRBV6-1 and TRBJ2-6; 10 bases line up with TRBD1. The CDR3 covers 18 residues. Trimming took 6 bases from V and 1 from J; bases not matched to a gene: 9. Germline CDR1 and CDR2: MNHNS and SASEGT. CDR3: CASRGDRGIYSGANVLTF. CDR3 DNA sequence: TGTGCCAGCAGGGGGGACAGGGGAATTTATTCTGGGGCCAACGTCCTGACTTTC.

This clonotype was counted many times. V and J are TRBV5-1 and TRBJ2-7; a weak D match, TRBD1 (5 bases). V shed 0 bases and J shed 3 bases, with 13 bases lying between them. This CDR3 has 15 amino acids. The germline CDR1 and CDR2 sequences are SGHRS and YFSETQ. The CDR3 reads CASSLGGRGNYEQYF. The CDR3 DNA reads TGCGCCAGCAGCTTGGGGGGAAGGGGAAACTACGAGCAGTACTTC.

This chain joins TRBV20-1 and TRBJ2-5; TRBD2 is a possible D gene (7 bases). The germline V gene encodes CDR1 DFQATT and CDR2 SNEGSKA (reference sequence). V gave up 6 bases and J gave up 1 base, with 9 bases separating them. There are 12 residues in the CDR3. CDR3 DNA: TGCAGTGCAGGGGGGGGCCAAGAGACCCAGTACTTC. This gives the protein CSAGGGQETQYF.

This clonotype was seen repeatedly, ten times or more. The V gene is TRBV12-3 or TRBV12-4, the J gene TRBJ2-7; D is undetermined. Trimming left V 8 bases short and J 6 bases short, with 17 bases between. This CDR3 comprises 13 residues. The CDR3 sequence is CASATGPEREQYF. CDR3 nucleotides: TGTGCCAGCGCGACTGGACCTGAGCGCGAGCAGTACTTC.

The chain joins TRBV7-9 to TRBJ1-2, with 9 bases matching TRBD1. The germline gives CDR1 SEHNR, CDR2 FQNEAQ (reference sequence). There are 13 residues in the CDR3. With V trimmed by 3 bases and J by 10 bases, 6 bases remained unmatched. CDR3 residues: CASSLRQGGIYTF. The CDR3, as DNA: TGTGCCAGCAGCTTGCGACAGGGGGGGATCTACACCTTC. Looking up the rest from reference TRBV7-9 and TRBJ1-2 gives the full variable domain: DTGVSQNPRHKITKRGQNVTFRCDPISEHNRLYWYRQTLGQGPEFLTYFQNEAQLEKSRLLSDRFSAERPKGSFSTLEIQRTEQGDSAMYLCASSLRQGGIYTFGSGTRLTVV.

This clonotype was recorded many times. The V call is TRBV28, the J call TRBJ1-5; weak D call: TRBD1 (5 bases). Germline V lookup: CDR1 MDHEN, CDR2 SYDVKM. The V and J ends lost 6 bases and 0 bases respectively, with 12 bases between them. There are 15 residues in the CDR3. CDR3 DNA sequence: TGTGCCAGCAGAGGCAGGGTCGGTAGCAATCAGCCCCAGCATTTT. Translating gives CASRGRVGSNQPQHF.

This clonotype was counted at least ten times. The V call is TRBV6-5, the J call TRBJ2-7, with 7 bases aligning to TRBD2. Germline loops: CDR1 MNHEY, CDR2 SVGAGI. J lost 3 bases, V lost 7 bases, and 0 bases had no gene match. The length of the CDR3 is 11 residues. In DNA, the CDR3 is TGTGCCAGCAAGCGGGGCTACGAGCAGTACTTC. Encoded protein: CASKRGYEQYF.

This clonotype was counted many times. The chain uses TRBV20-1 and TRBJ1-2; D unclear. Germline V gives CDR1 DFQATT, CDR2 SNEGSKA (reference sequence). CDR3 length: 12 residues. V was cut by 1 base and J by 2 bases, with 5 bases left in between. The chain's CDR3 is CSARGQNYGYTF. In DNA, the CDR3 is TGCAGTGCTAGAGGCCAGAACTATGGCTACACCTTC.

Regarding this clonotype: A much larger clone lies a single base off, so this may be a read error. The J gene is TRBJ1-1, the V gene TRBV27; maybe TRBD1 (5 bases). CDR1 MNHEY and CDR2 SMNVEV come from the germline V gene (reference sequence). The CDR3 consists of 14 residues. The CDR3 here is CAGSSDRWGTEAFF. The CDR3 DNA follows: TGTGCCGGCAGTTCAGACAGATGGGGTACTGAAGCTTTCTTT.

As concerns this clonotype: The conserved closing phenylalanine or tryptophan is absent in this CDR3, likely reflecting a read error. DNA of the CDR3: TGTGCCTGGAACTACAAGGACAGAGAACCCCAAGAGACCCAGTACCTC. It is translated as CAWNYKDREPQETQYL. The chain couples TRBV30 to TRBJ2-5; a weak D match, TRBD1 (6 bases). V was shortened by 4 bases and J by 1 base, with 19 bases between the two germline ends. The CDR3 has 16 residues. Per germline, CDR1 GTSNPN and CDR2 SVGIG (reference sequence).

The table lists this clonotype with many counts. This chain uses TRBV12-3 or TRBV12-4 with TRBJ2-7; maybe TRBD1 (6 bases). Trimming took off 6 bases at V and 6 bases at J, with 12 bases between the two ends. The CDR3 runs to 12 residues. The DNA of the CDR3 is TGTGCCAGCAGATACGTCAGGGGCGAGCAGTACTTC. This translates into CASRYVRGEQYF.

This clonotype has ten or more counts. The rearrangement joins TRBV30 to TRBJ1-2, with D maybe TRBD1 (5 bases). The CDR3 contains 13 residues. V was pared by 0 bases and J by 1 base, with 6 bases between. Germline V CDR1 and CDR2: GTSNPN, SVGIG (reference sequence). The CDR3 spells CAWSVQVNYGYTF. The DNA of the CDR3 is TGTGCCTGGAGTGTACAGGTTAACTATGGCTACACCTTC.

This clonotype came up many times. The J gene is TRBJ2-3, the V gene TRBV5-1; D possibly corresponds to TRBD2 (6 bases). Trimming took off 0 bases at V and 1 base at J, with 9 bases between the two ends. Germline V CDR1 and CDR2: SGHRS, YFSETQ. CDR3 length equals 15 residues. The CDR3 loop is CASSLVSGGTDTQYF. The CDR3 DNA sequence: TGCGCCAGCAGCTTGGTGTCGGGGGGCACAGATACGCAGTATTTT.

This clonotype has a count of ten or more. The chain has TRBV28 and TRBJ1-5, with D maybe TRBD1 (5 bases). The germline gives CDR1 MDHEN, CDR2 SYDVKM. Trimming took off 3 bases at V and 7 bases at J, with 16 bases between the two ends. This CDR3 has 15 amino acids. The CDR3 here is CASSFVRDGYQPQHF. For the CDR3, the DNA is TGTGCCAGCAGTTTTGTCCGGGACGGATACCAGCCCCAGCATTTT.

This clonotype was counted many times. The V and J genes are TRBV5-5 and TRBJ1-2; TRBD1 matches at 9 bases. CDR1 SGHKS and CDR2 YYEKEE come from the germline V gene (reference sequence). With 4 bases clipped from V and 8 bases from J, the junction kept 9 bases outside the gene matches. This CDR3 spans 14 amino acids. CDR3 protein: CASSTTDRGYGYTF. The CDR3 region has the DNA TGTGCCAGCAGCACCACCGACAGGGGGTACGGCTACACCTTC.